Described below is a single T cell receptor beta chain sequence and its context. The antigen it binds to is not known. No qualities accompany the bases; no much larger clone lies one base away. This specimen belongs to a study of Ad26.COV2.S vaccination and SARS-CoV-2 variants (dated by TCRdb to the early 2020s). For context, the study as a whole: Donors in the vaccine arm were drawn from COV1001, a multicentre, randomized, double-blind, placebo-controlled phase I-IIa trial testing Ad26.COV2.S in healthy adults. Ad26.COV2.S was administered intramuscularly at 5 x 10^10 or 1 x 10^11 viral particles, either as a single shot or as two shots given 56 days apart. TCRbeta repertoire sequencing was used to assess the specificity and breadth of SARS-CoV-2-reactive T cell receptors after Ad26.COV2.S vaccination. The TCR-sequenced set comprised about 32 samples: some 19 Ad26.COV2.S vaccine recipients, 5 placebo recipients and 8 SARS-CoV-2 convalescent individuals. Investigators did not know the trial group allocation while performing experiments and assessing outcomes. Trial participants were randomized into five groups of five, in which low-dose or high-dose Ad26.COV2.S was given once or twice, or placebo was given on both occasions.

The intended sense of this specimen's treatment or condition label: some 20 received Ad26.COV2.S at low or high dose, single or two shots; about 5 received placebo; per-sample allocation not given. Repertoires of vaccine and placebo recipients were sequenced from samples taken on day 63 after the first injection. Cohort 1b enrolled about two dozen adults aged 18-55 years at a single site in Boston, USA, between 29 July and 7 August 2020. As a vaccine, Ad26.COV2.S was a replication-incompetent adenovirus type 26 vector that expressed a prefusion-stabilized SARS-CoV-2 spike protein derived from the original Wuhan strain. TCRbeta CDR3 regions were sequenced with the immunoSEQ Assay. After extraction, genomic DNA underwent amplification by bias-controlled multiplex PCR, followed by high-throughput sequencing. On the study's bioinformatics: To quantify the absolute abundance of every unique TCRbeta CDR3 region, sequences were collapsed and filtered. Usable DNA was measured by amplifying reference genes present in all nucleated cells, and TCRbeta template counts were normalized to that usable DNA to estimate T cell fraction. Repertoire TCRs were annotated as SARS-CoV-2-specific when V gene, CDR3 amino acid sequence and J gene were exactly matched to a known reactive TCR set. MIRA supplied the reference SARS-CoV-2 TCR set, which was filtered for enrichment in COVID-19-positive ImmuneCODE repertoires so that public or cross-reactive TCRs were removed. Based on the MIRA antigens, annotated TCRs were further analysed at the level of specific ORF or position within ORF. Breadth was defined as annotated unique rearrangements over total unique productive rearrangements; depth was the summed frequency of those rearrangements. Group comparisons of TCR breadth used two-sided Wilcoxon rank-sum tests. Not all clones reach the TCRdb copy of this immuneACCESS table, which keeps in-frame sequences only. Checked studies attribute under half of the gap to unresolved V genes and leave the rest unexplained. V and J calls and clone size come straight from that table; D and trimming were deduced from the DNA. Within this sample are 400,000 to 500,000 clones, with around 87% of them counted one time only. The ten largest make up around 3.6% of the sample.

The CDR3, from cysteine to phenylalanine, totals 11 residues. Kept here is only the CDR3 DNA, which spans 33 bases and is read in frame from base 1. V is pared back by 3 bases and J by 9 bases, with 6 bases lying between the germline termini. Overall study results and their limits: Non-spike TCR breadth was comparable between vaccine and placebo recipients, consistent with the vaccine containing only spike. After vaccination, spike-specific CD8+ and CD4+ T cell responses were reported to show substantial breadth. The authors noted that total T cell responses may have been underestimated by the TCR breadth and depth analyses. Compared with placebo recipients, Ad26.COV2.S recipients showed higher spike-specific TCR breadth (P = 0.0014). Comparing responses between vaccine doses or regimens was not something the study was powered to do.

This specimen was peripheral blood, taken in a trial of Ad26.COV2.S vaccine versus placebo. The source is a person between 18 and 65 years old who received the Ad26.COV2.S COVID-19 vaccine or a placebo. The rearranged chain carries TRBV12-3 or TRBV12-4 and TRBJ1-3; no D gene call is confident. CDR3 protein: CASSFLGTIYF. The nucleotide sequence reads as follows: TGTGCCAGCAGTTTCTTGGGCACCATATATTTT.